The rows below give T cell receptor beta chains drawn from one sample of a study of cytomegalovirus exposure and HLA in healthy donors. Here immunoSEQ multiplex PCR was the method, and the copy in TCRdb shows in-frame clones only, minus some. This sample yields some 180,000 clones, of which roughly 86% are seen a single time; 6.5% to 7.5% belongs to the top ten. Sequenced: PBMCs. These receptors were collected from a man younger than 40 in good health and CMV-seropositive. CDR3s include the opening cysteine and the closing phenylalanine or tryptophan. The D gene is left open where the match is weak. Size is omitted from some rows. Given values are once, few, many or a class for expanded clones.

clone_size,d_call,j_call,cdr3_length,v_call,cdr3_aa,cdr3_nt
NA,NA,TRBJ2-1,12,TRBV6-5,CASSYSGADEFF,TGTGCCAGCAGTTACTCGGGCGCTGATGAGTTCTTC
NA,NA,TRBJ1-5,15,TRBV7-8,CASSLTRVRNQPQHF,TGTGCCAGCAGCTTAACCAGGGTAAGGAATCAGCCCCAGCATTTT
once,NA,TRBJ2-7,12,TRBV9,CASSVGDYEQYF,TGTGCCAGCAGCGTGGGGGACTACGAGCAGTACTTC
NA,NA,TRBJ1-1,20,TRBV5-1,CASSPGGYLEGAATGTEAFF,TGCGCCAGCAGCCCTGGAGGGTATCTAGAGGGCGCCGCAACGGGCACTGAAGCTTTCTTT
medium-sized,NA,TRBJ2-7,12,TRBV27,CASRKGGYEQYF,TGTGCCAGCAGGAAGGGGGGGTACGAGCAGTACTTC
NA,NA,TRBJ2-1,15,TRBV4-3,CASSLLDSSPNEQFF,TGCGCCAGCAGCCTATTGGACAGTTCTCCCAATGAGCAGTTCTTC
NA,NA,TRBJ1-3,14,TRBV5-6,CASSGTSSGNTIYF,TGTGCCAGCAGCGGTACAAGCTCTGGAAACACCATATATTTT
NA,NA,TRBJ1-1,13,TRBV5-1,CASRSGPNTEAFF,TGCGCCAGCAGATCCGGGCCCAACACTGAAGCTTTCTTT
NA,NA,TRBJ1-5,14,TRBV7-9,CASSPDRPNQPQHF,TGTGCCAGCAGCCCTGACAGACCCAATCAGCCCCAGCATTTT
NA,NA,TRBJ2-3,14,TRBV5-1,CASNSANEGDTQYF,TGCGCCAGCAATTCCGCTAACGAGGGGGATACGCAGTATTTT
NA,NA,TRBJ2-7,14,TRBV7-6,CASSLRDRAYEQYF,TGTGCCAGCAGCTTACGGGATCGAGCCTACGAGCAGTACTTC
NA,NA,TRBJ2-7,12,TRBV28,CASSEGLNEQYF,TGTGCCAGCAGCGAGGGCCTCAACGAGCAGTACTTC
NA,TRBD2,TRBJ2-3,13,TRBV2,CASSEGGSDTQYF,TGTGCCAGCAGTGAGGGAGGGTCAGATACGCAGTATTTT
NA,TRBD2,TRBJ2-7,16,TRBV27,CASSLSPSGSSYEQYF,TGTGCCAGCAGTTTATCCCCTAGCGGCAGCTCCTACGAGCAGTACTTC
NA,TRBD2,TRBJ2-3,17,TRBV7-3,CASSISRVAGGTDTQYF,TGTGCCAGCAGCATCTCCAGGGTAGCGGGGGGCACAGATACGCAGTATTTT